A selection of T cell receptor beta chains follows, all from one sample in a study of shared clonotypes between healthy human individuals. The protocol was immunoSEQ multiplex PCR, while the TCRdb copy is restricted to in-frame clones and leaves out a portion. The repertoire holds 950,000 to 1,100,000 clones, with under 80% as singletons. Sequencing was done on a sample of memory CD4+ T cells sorted from blood. These receptors all come from a man in his late teens or twenties in good health. CDR3s include the opening cysteine and the closing phenylalanine or tryptophan. Fields, in order: clone size, D gene, J gene, V gene, CDR3 protein, CDR3 DNA. D genes are given only for firm matches. Clone size is shown for a subset of rows, as once, few, many or a class of expanded clone.

>-|TRBD2|TRBJ2-7|TRBV4-1
CASSSGLAGRYEQYF
TGCGCCAGCAGTTCTGGACTAGCGGGAAGGTACGAGCAGTACTTC
>-|TRBD1|TRBJ1-2|TRBV18
CASSPGQYNYGYTF
TGTGCCAGCTCGCCGGGACAGTATAACTATGGCTACACCTTC
>-|-|TRBJ1-2|TRBV6-6
CASSSPAGKLGYTF
TGTGCCAGCAGTTCCCCCGCAGGCAAATTGGGCTACACCTTC
>once|TRBD2|TRBJ2-7|TRBV10-2
CASTPRTSGRDNEQYF
TGCGCCAGCACCCCGCGGACTAGCGGGAGGGACAACGAGCAGTACTTC
>-|-|TRBJ1-3|TRBV5-4
CASTRGGVSSGNTIYF
TGTGCCAGCACCCGGGGGGGGGTCAGCTCTGGAAACACCATATATTTT
>few|TRBD1|TRBJ1-5|TRBV5-1
CASSWTGDSNQPQHF
TGCGCCAGCAGCTGGACAGGGGATAGCAATCAGCCCCAGCATTTT
>-|-|TRBJ1-1|TRBV5-1
CASSLGGGNGPSTEAFF
TGCGCCAGCAGCTTGGGTGGGGGCAATGGTCCGTCCACTGAAGCTTTCTTT
>-|TRBD1|TRBJ2-1|TRBV7-8
CASSLGTGGSYNEQFF
TGTGCCAGCAGCTTGGGGACAGGGGGTTCCTACAATGAGCAGTTCTTC
>-|-|TRBJ1-5|TRBV7-2
CASSLVSADNQPQHF
TGTGCCAGCAGCTTAGTTTCGGCGGACAATCAGCCCCAGCATTTT
>-|TRBD2|TRBJ2-1|TRBV6-6
CASSHGTSAYNEQFF
TGTGCCAGCAGTCACGGGACTAGCGCGTACAATGAGCAGTTCTTC
>-|TRBD1|TRBJ1-2|TRBV9
CASSVDPNNRGPGYTF
TGTGCCAGCAGCGTAGATCCCAATAACAGGGGGCCTGGCTACACCTTC
>-|TRBD2|TRBJ2-1|TRBV11-2
CASSLDSLAGFPNEQFF
TGTGCCAGCAGCTTAGATAGTCTAGCGGGATTCCCAAATGAGCAGTTCTTC
>-|-|TRBJ1-2|TRBV6-5
CASSYSFSQSLSGYTF
TGTGCCAGCAGTTACTCGTTCAGCCAAAGTCTTTCTGGCTACACCTTC
>-|TRBD1|TRBJ2-1|TRBV7-8
CASSFGTGGYRQNNEQFF
TGTGCCAGCAGCTTTGGGACAGGCGGATATCGACAAAACAATGAGCAGTTCTTC